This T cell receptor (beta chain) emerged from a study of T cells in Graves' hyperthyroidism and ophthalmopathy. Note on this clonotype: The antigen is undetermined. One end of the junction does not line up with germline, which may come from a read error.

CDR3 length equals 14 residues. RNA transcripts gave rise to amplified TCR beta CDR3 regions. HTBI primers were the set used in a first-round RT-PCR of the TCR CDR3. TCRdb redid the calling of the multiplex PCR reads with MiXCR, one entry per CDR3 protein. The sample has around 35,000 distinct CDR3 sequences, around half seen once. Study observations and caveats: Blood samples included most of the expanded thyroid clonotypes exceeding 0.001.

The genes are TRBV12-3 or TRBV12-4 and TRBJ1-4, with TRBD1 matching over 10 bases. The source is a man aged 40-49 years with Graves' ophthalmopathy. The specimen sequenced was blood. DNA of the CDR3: TGTGCCAGCAGTAGGACAGGGGGAGGTGAAAAACTGTTCTTT. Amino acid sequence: CASSRTGGGEKLFF.